These 29 T cell receptor beta chains share one sample of origin, sequenced in a study of blood T cell repertoires in COVID-19. Only in-frame clones appear in the TCRdb table, and some are missing; sequencing was by immunoSEQ multiplex PCR. The sample lists about 120,000 clones; roughly 90% were seen once. Sequencing was done on a sample of peripheral blood. The receptors here all came from a man in his sixties with COVID-19, enrolled during active disease.

The chain carries TRBV5-4 and TRBJ2-1; 11 bases are a match to TRBD1. J was trimmed by 7 bases and V by 4 bases; bases with no gene match: 10. Germline values: CDR1 SGHNT, CDR2 YYREEE (reference sequence). The CDR3 contains 16 residues. CDR3 in amino acids: CASSTRRTGGINEQFF. In DNA form, the CDR3 reads TGTGCCAGCAGCACCCGGAGGACAGGGGGCATAAATGAGCAGTTCTTC.

The V gene is TRBV11-3, the J gene TRBJ2-7, with 7 nucleotides matching TRBD2. The CDR3 consists of 11 residues. The germline V gene encodes CDR1 SGHNT and CDR2 YENEEA. The J segment lost 9 bases and the V segment lost 5 bases, leaving 4 bases of the junction unmatched. The CDR3 bases are TGTGCCAGCAGCCCCGGGGAGGGGCAGTACTTC. It translates to CASSPGEGQYF. Full variable domain (remainder filled in from reference TRBV11-3 and TRBJ2-7): EAGVVQSPRYKIIEKKQPVAFWCNPISGHNTLYWYLQNLGQGPELLIRYENEEAVDDSQLPKDRFSAERLKGVDSTLKIQPAELGDSAVYLCASSPGEGQYFGPGTRLTVT.

This clone was detected once. The V call is TRBV5-6, the J call TRBJ2-7; a weak D match, TRBD1 (6 bases). The V end was cut by 6 bases, the J end by 3 bases, with 22 bases between. Germline V CDR1 and CDR2: SGHDT, YYEEEE. The CDR3 is made up of 16 amino acids. The CDR3 bases are TGTGCCAGCACCGAATCGGGACAAGGAAAGTACTACGAGCAGTACTTC. Translation gives CASTESGQGKYYEQYF.

This chain joins TRBV9 and TRBJ1-3, with D unresolved. Germline V lookup: CDR1 SGDLS, CDR2 YYNGEE. V lost 3 bases to trimming and J lost 0 bases, with 19 bases between them. This CDR3 comprises 18 residues. CDR3 bases: TGTGCCAGCAGCGCCTACACAGCCACTTCCCTCTCTGGAAACACCATATATTTT. Translated, it gives CASSAYTATSLSGNTIYF.

The chain combines TRBV11-2 with TRBJ1-5; 9 nucleotides align to TRBD1. V lost 1 base to trimming and J lost 9 bases; unmatched junction nucleotides: 7. The CDR3 sequence is 15 residues long. The V gene's germline CDR1 is SGHAT and CDR2 FQNNGV. CDR3 protein: CASSLAGGQGGPQHF. The CDR3 bases are TGTGCCAGCAGCTTAGCTGGGGGACAGGGAGGGCCCCAGCATTTT. The whole variable domain, remainder taken from reference TRBV11-2 and TRBJ1-5, is EAGVAQSPRYKIIEKRQSVAFWCNPISGHATLYWYQQILGQGPKLLIQFQNNGVVDDSQLPKDRFSAERLKGVDSTLKIQPAKLEDSAVYLCASSLAGGQGGPQHFGDGTRLSIL.

The rearrangement joins TRBV5-4 to TRBJ2-2, with 7 bases that match TRBD1. Germline CDR1 reads SGHNT; CDR2 reads YYREEE (reference sequence). The CDR3 runs to 19 residues. With V trimmed by 0 bases and J by 0 bases, 11 bases remained unmatched. CDR3 protein: CASSLARDRFFANTGELFF. For the CDR3, the DNA is TGTGCCAGCAGCTTGGCCCGGGACAGATTTTTCGCGAACACCGGGGAGCTGTTTTTT.

The V call is TRBV10-3, the J call TRBJ2-1; 7 bases map to TRBD1. From germline, CDR1 is ENHRY and CDR2 SYGVKD. CDR3 length: 15 residues. The V gene end was trimmed by 9 bases and the J gene end by 7 bases; junction bases not matched to a gene: 15. The CDR3 region is CAMQTDRVGLNEQFF. CDR3 bases: TGTGCCATGCAAACTGACAGGGTAGGTTTGAATGAGCAGTTCTTC.

The chain couples TRBV3-1 (or the pseudogene TRBV3-2) to TRBJ1-5; D remains unclear. V gave up 1 base and J gave up 6 bases, with 7 bases separating them. Per the germline V gene, CDR1 is LGHDT and CDR2 is YNNKEL (reference sequence). The CDR3 sequence is 13 residues long. CDR3 in amino acids: CASSQAAGQPQHF. In DNA form, the CDR3 reads TGTGCCAGCAGCCAAGCGGCGGGTCAGCCCCAGCATTTT.

The chain carries TRBV27 and TRBJ2-7; TRBD1 matches at 10 bases. V shed 4 bases and J 2 bases; nucleotides not matched to a gene: 5. The CDR3 spans 15 residues. The germline V gene encodes CDR1 MNHEY and CDR2 SMNVEV (reference sequence). The CDR3 is CASSSRDRGPYEQYF. CDR3 DNA: TGTGCCAGCAGTTCGAGGGACAGGGGCCCCTACGAGCAGTACTTC.

The genes are TRBV6-6 and TRBJ1-2; 9 bases align to TRBD1. After removal of 7 bases from V and 7 bases from J, the junction contained 7 bases not matched to a gene. The CDR3 consists of 13 residues. Germline assignment: CDR1 MNHNY and CDR2 SVGAGI (reference sequence). CDR3 residues: CASTMDRGGGYTF. The CDR3 DNA follows: TGTGCCAGCACCATGGACAGGGGAGGTGGCTACACCTTC.

This chain connects TRBV7-9 to TRBJ2-7; 8 bases agree with TRBD1. V shed 5 bases and J 0 bases; nucleotides not matched to a gene: 9. CDR1 is SEHNR and CDR2 is FQNEAQ in the germline V gene (reference sequence). This CDR3 is built from 16 residues. This CDR3 reads CASSPRGTGGSYEQYF. The CDR3 DNA sequence: TGTGCCAGCAGCCCCCGGGGGACAGGCGGCTCCTACGAGCAGTACTTC.

The chain uses TRBV11-2 and TRBJ2-2, with TRBD2 identical over 9 bases. Losses at the gene ends were 1 base for V and 4 bases for J; bases not matched to a gene: 4. The CDR3 extends over 16 amino acids. Germline V lookup: CDR1 SGHAT, CDR2 FQNNGV. The CDR3 is CASSLVAGELTGELFF. The DNA for the CDR3 is TGTGCCAGCAGCTTAGTAGCGGGGGAGCTCACCGGGGAGCTGTTTTTT.

The V gene is TRBV6-2 or TRBV6-3, the J gene TRBJ1-2, with 9 bases aligning to TRBD1. In germline, CDR1 is MNHEY, CDR2 SVGEGT. This CDR3 has 15 amino acids. The V and J ends lost 3 bases and 6 bases, in that order; junction bases with no gene match: 8. The chain's CDR3 is CASSYRDRANDGYTF. The CDR3 nucleotides read TGTGCCAGCAGTTATCGGGACAGGGCGAACGATGGCTACACCTTC.

The V and J genes are TRBV29-1 and TRBJ1-2, with a possible D match to TRBD1 (5 bases). The CDR3 has 14 amino acids. V was pared by 7 bases and J by 5 bases, with 20 bases between. Germline assignment: CDR1 SQVTM and CDR2 ANQGSEA. Here the CDR3 reads CSGAGASEGYGYTF. The CDR3 DNA reads as TGCAGCGGCGCTGGGGCCTCCGAAGGATATGGCTACACCTTC.

The chain uses TRBV19 and TRBJ1-6, with a possible D match to TRBD1 (6 bases). V lost 6 bases, J lost 0 bases, and 9 bases lay in between. Germline V CDR1 and CDR2: LNHDA, SQIVND (reference sequence). This CDR3 has 15 amino acids. The DNA of the CDR3 is TGTGCCAGTAGAACAGGGAGCTCCTATAATTCACCCCTCCACTTT. Its translation: CASRTGSSYNSPLHF. The whole variable domain, remainder taken from reference TRBV19 and TRBJ1-6, is DGGITQSPKYLFRKEGQNVTLSCEQNLNHDAMYWYRQDPGQGLRLIYYSQIVNDFQKGDIAEGYSVSREKKESFPLTVTSAQKNPTAFYLCASRTGSSYNSPLHFGNGTRLTVT.

J is TRBJ1-1 and V is TRBV14, with D possibly TRBD1 on 5 matching bases. CDR3 length: 17 amino acids. Trimming pared 6 bases from V and 6 bases from J, leaving 26 bases between. The germline CDR1 and CDR2 sequences are SGHDN and FVKESK. This CDR3 reads CASSRWTPGRMDAEAFF. CDR3 nucleotides: TGTGCCAGCAGTCGCTGGACACCGGGTAGGATGGATGCTGAAGCTTTCTTT. Based on the CDR3 plus reference TRBV14 and TRBJ1-1, the full variable domain is EAGVTQFPSHSVIEKGQTVTLRCDPISGHDNLYWYRRVMGKEIKFLLHFVKESKQDESGMPNNRFLAERTGGTYSTLKVQPAELEDSGVYFCASSRWTPGRMDAEAFFGQGTRLTVV.

The genes are TRBV19 and TRBJ2-1; D might be TRBD1 (7 bases). V dropped 3 bases and J dropped 8 bases, with 17 bases sitting between them. Germline V CDR1 and CDR2: LNHDA, SQIVND (reference sequence). The CDR3 length is 15 residues. CDR3 protein: CASSIRQGGRDEQFF. The DNA of the CDR3 is TGTGCCAGTAGTATTCGGCAGGGGGGAAGAGATGAGCAGTTCTTC.

The CDR3 loop reads CASSQERGGPGQGRETQYF. The CDR3 nucleotides are TGCGCCAGCAGCCAAGAAAGGGGGGGCCCGGGACAGGGACGAGAGACCCAGTACTTC. The chain has TRBV4-1 and TRBJ2-5; TRBD1 matches 9 bases. After removal of 0 bases from V and 4 bases from J, the junction contained 15 bases not matched to a gene. CDR1 is MGHRA and CDR2 is YSYEKL in the germline V gene. The CDR3 sequence is 19 residues long.

The chain is built from TRBV7-6 and TRBJ2-2; 10 bases are a match to TRBD1. Trimming took 1 base from V and 6 from J; bases not matched to a gene: 2. Germline-derived CDR1 and CDR2 are SGHVS and FNYEAQ. The CDR3 loop spans 15 amino acids. The CDR3 spells CASSLGGTGAGELFF. CDR3 nucleotide sequence: TGTGCCAGCAGCTTAGGTGGGACAGGGGCCGGGGAGCTGTTTTTT. The whole variable domain, remainder taken from reference TRBV7-6 and TRBJ2-2, is GAGVSQSPRYKVTKRGQDVALRCDPISGHVSLYWYRQALGQGPEFLTYFNYEAQQDKSGLPNDRFSAERPEGSISTLTIQRTEQRDSAMYRCASSLGGTGAGELFFGEGSRLTVL.

The rearrangement uses TRBV6-5 and TRBJ1-5; 9 bases match TRBD1. V dropped 6 bases and J dropped 4; count of bases not matched to a gene: 4. CDR3 length: 14 residues. Germline CDR1 is MNHEY and CDR2 is SVGAGI. The CDR3, as DNA: TGTGCCAGCAGATCCGGGACAGGGAATCAGCCCCAGCATTTT. It translates to CASRSGTGNQPQHF.

The chain employs TRBV10-2 and TRBJ1-1; D not certain. Trimming cost V 3 bases and J 4 bases, with 9 bases left between them. CDR3 length: 13 residues. Per germline, CDR1 WSHSY and CDR2 SAAADI. The CDR3 here is CASSEGRGTEAFF. DNA of the CDR3: TGCGCCAGCAGTGAAGGTCGGGGCACTGAAGCTTTCTTT.

The chain is built from TRBV3-1 (or the pseudogene TRBV3-2) and TRBJ2-2, with a tentative D call TRBD2 (5 bases). V was shortened by 0 bases and J by 8 bases, with 10 bases between the two germline ends. This CDR3 contains 14 residues. In germline, CDR1 is LGHDT, CDR2 YNNKEL (reference sequence). CDR3 coding DNA: TGTGCCAGCAGCCAAGATCACGGGGTGGGGGAGCTGTTTTTT. Residues: CASSQDHGVGELFF.

The chain couples TRBV12-3 or TRBV12-4 to TRBJ1-4; no clear D gene. The CDR3 is 12 residues long. V lost 0 bases to trimming and J lost 13 bases, with 9 bases between them. The CDR3 spells CASSLAGPPLFF. The CDR3 coding sequence is TGTGCCAGCAGTTTAGCGGGCCCACCACTGTTTTTT.

This clone showed up just once. This sequence joins TRBV29-1 and TRBJ1-4; D perhaps matches TRBD1 (5 bases). The germline CDR1 and CDR2 sequences are SQVTM and ANQGSEA. V was clipped by 3 bases and J by 1 base, with 9 bases between them. The CDR3 loop spans 14 amino acids. DNA of the CDR3: TGCAGCGTTGAGTTCGGGGGAACTAATGAAAAACTGTTTTTT. Its translation: CSVEFGGTNEKLFF.

The V and J genes are TRBV3-1 (or the pseudogene TRBV3-2) and TRBJ2-7; TRBD1 aligns across 10 bases. CDR1 LGHDT and CDR2 YNNKEL come from the germline V gene (reference sequence). J lost 3 bases, V lost 5 bases, and 4 bases had no gene match. CDR3 size: 14 residues. CDR3 sequence (DNA): TGTGCCAGCAGCAAGGGACAGGGGATCTACGAGCAGTACTTC. This gives the protein CASSKGQGIYEQYF.

This rearrangement joins TRBV18 to TRBJ1-1, with 7 bases that match TRBD1. V gave up 2 bases and J gave up 1 base; unmatched junction bases: 7. This CDR3 is 16 amino acids long. Germline CDR1 reads KGHSH; CDR2 reads LQKENI. The CDR3 loop is CASSPMAGGENTEAFF. CDR3 bases: TGTGCCAGCTCACCAATGGCAGGGGGAGAGAACACTGAAGCTTTCTTT.

The gene calls are TRBV6-2 or TRBV6-3 and TRBJ1-6; 7 bases fit TRBD1. The CDR3 has 14 residues. Unmatched junction bases numbered 3, after V lost 0 bases and J lost 10 bases. Germline V gives CDR1 MNHEY, CDR2 SVGEGT. For the CDR3, the DNA is TGTGCCAGCAGTTACTCGATAGGGGGCTCACCCCTCCACTTT. As protein: CASSYSIGGSPLHF.

V and J are TRBV24-1 and TRBJ2-1; D perhaps matches TRBD1 (6 bases). V lost 5 bases to trimming and J lost 15 bases, with 22 bases between them. CDR1 and CDR2 (germline): KGHDR, SFDVKD. This CDR3 comprises 14 residues. Here the CDR3 DNA reads TGTGCCACCAGTGGAGCCTCACAGGGCCACGGCCTGTTCTTC. Amino acids: CATSGASQGHGLFF.

The V call is TRBV25-1, the J call TRBJ1-4, with 7 bases that match TRBD1. In germline, CDR1 is MGHDK, CDR2 SYGVNS. V was clipped by 9 bases and J by 8 bases; unmatched bases: 9. The CDR3 extends over 13 amino acids. The CDR3 region has the DNA TGTGCCAGTGGGGGACAGCTAGACGAAAAACTGTTTTTT. As protein: CASGGQLDEKLFF. Full variable domain (rest looked up from reference TRBV25-1 and TRBJ1-4): EADIYQTPRYLVIGTGKKITLECSQTMGHDKMYWYQQDPGMELHLIHYSYGVNSTEKGDLSSESTVSRIRTEHFPLTLESARPSHTSQYLCASGGQLDEKLFFGSGTQLSVL.